This TCR beta chain was obtained from a study of monozygotic twins with inflammatory bowel disease (dated by TCRdb to the late 2010s). Concerning the study at large: In total, some 30 monozygotic twin pairs made up the full study: 19 Danish pairs, all IBD-discordant, plus nine German pairs, of which four were IBD-concordant and five were IBD-discordant. Disease-associated traits were sought mainly through comparisons between IBD patients and their genetically identical healthy co-twins within discordant pairs. Each individual had, on average, about 151 000 unique TCRalpha sequences and 181 000 unique TCRbeta sequences available for analysis. What the authors observed across the whole study: Compared with healthy twins, IBD patients shared fewer clonotypes with other individuals, and the difference was most pronounced in patients with signs of disease activity. Because patients received different immunosuppressive treatments, the repertoires may have picked up extra background noise and variability between individuals. The analysis was unable to tell different T cell subtypes apart. A decrease in TCRbeta repertoire diversity, as measured by inverse Simpson index, was observed in IBD patients compared with their healthy co-twins. Concordant and discordant twins showed no difference in repertoire similarity, possibly because of limited statistical power. No single strong signal or clonotype linked to IBD turned up in the results, so the idea that one exists was not supported.

An approximately 2.5 ml peripheral blood sample was drawn into PAXgene tubes per donor and stored at -80°C. Without any T cell sorting, total RNA was extracted from whole blood using the PAXgene blood miRNA kit on an automated QIAcube. Peripheral blood from monozygotic twin pairs concordant or discordant for inflammatory bowel disease was subjected to deep TCRalpha and TCRbeta repertoire profiling with unique molecular barcoding. Smoking habits were recorded for all twin pairs, and individuals were classified as current, former or never smokers. Preparation of the library involved 5' RACE. Each TCR library was prepared from about 4,000 ng of total RNA. cDNA was synthesized with SMARTScribe reverse transcriptase in eight separate reactions per sample. During cDNA synthesis, template switching introduced unique molecular identifiers that contained a 6-nucleotide sample barcode. TCRalpha and TCRbeta cDNA was amplified in two nested PCRs of about 16 and 10 cycles, and bead purification was carried out after each PCR. Before amplification, the cDNA was treated with uracil DNA-glycosylase and purified using the QIAquick PCR purification kit. In the second PCR, Illumina TruSeq-compatible adapters and sample-specific barcodes were added. TapeStation and Qubit were used to check library quality and concentration, and roughly 5.5 ng of each library was pooled. Sequencing of the pooled libraries was done on an Illumina HiSeq2500 single-index Rapid Run using custom sequencing primers and 2 x 100 bp reads. The paper's processing steps were these. MiGEC version 1.2.6 was used for UMI-based consensus assembly, which corrected PCR and sequencing errors. MiXCR version 2.1.1 was used for V(D)J alignment, clonotype assembly and CDR3 extraction. Gene usage, clonotype sharing and MAIT/NKT TCR abundance were normalised by analysing the top 1000, 10 000 and 20 000 clonotypes per sample. After downsampling to 27 000 UMIs, diversity was calculated as the inverse Simpson index using the vegan R package. Paired Mann-Whitney U tests on discordant twin pairs were used, with Benjamini-Hochberg multiple-testing correction. TCRdb reprocessed the reads, reporting each CDR3 protein sequence once and no DNA. TCRdb, rather than the study authors, made the V and J calls. The sample table includes about 450,000 distinct CDR3 sequences. The top ten clones comprise 2% to 3% of the sample.

A word on this clonotype: Its antigen specificity is not known.

The CDR3 starts with the cysteine, ends with the phenylalanine, and has 15 residues. Only the protein is available. Sequences MDHEN (CDR1) and SYDVKM (CDR2) are obtained from the germline V gene. Recombination linked TRBV28 to TRBJ2-3; no DNA is available, so the TRBD2 call from TCRdb remains unchecked. The specimen was blood. The sequence was collected from a human donor with ulcerative colitis or Crohn's disease, or a healthy co-twin of an affected twin (not recorded which). The CDR3 sequence is CATDRLALSTDTQYF.